Presented here are 2 T cell receptor beta chains from one specimen sequenced in a study of T-cell memory formation after mild COVID-19. Using its own MiXCR run on the 5' RACE reads, TCRdb lists one record per CDR3 protein. Here the sample spans 550,000 to 700,000 distinct CDR3 sequences, around 15% being singletons. Material: PBMCs or a T cell subset sorted from them (not recorded which). These receptors were collected from an adult woman who had mild COVID-19 (a few samples of this study predate the infection). Cell type and time point are not known.

In this sample, this clonotype turned up a few times. The rearrangement uses TRBV5-1 and TRBJ2-2, with D possibly TRBD1 on 7 matching bases. The V gene's germline CDR1 is SGHRS and CDR2 YFSETQ. The CDR3 is 17 amino acids. Trimming took off 4 bases at V and 7 bases at J, with 23 bases between the two ends. CDR3 region: CASSPLPGGLSGGELFF. DNA of the CDR3: TGCGCCAGCAGCCCCCTTCCAGGGGGGCTTAGTGGCGGGGAGCTGTTTTTT.

This clonotype showed up just a few times. The chain carries TRBV7-2 and TRBJ2-3; TRBD2 matches at 9 bases. V was clipped by 8 bases and J by 8 bases; unmatched bases: 17. The germline CDR1 and CDR2 sequences are SGHTA and FQGNSA. This CDR3 contains 16 residues. The DNA of the CDR3 is TGTGCCAGCGGGCTACTAGCGGGCTCGACGAGAGGTACGCAGTATTTT. Its protein product is CASGLLAGSTRGTQYF.